This T cell receptor (beta chain) was obtained from a study of human T cells and chemical hapten exposure. The time point is: patch test 2, 6 weeks after DPC sensitization. Treatment described: therapeutic diphenylcyclopropenone sensitization with weekly scalp DPC. Trimming took off 4 bases at V and 1 base at J, with 11 bases between the two ends. Germline CDR1 SQVTM, CDR2 ANQGSEA. The CDR3 has 13 residues. The study's findings and limits: Correlating positively with patch test score were the PT1 expanded TCR counts.

This clonotype occurred many times. Its matching antigen is unknown. As the library was built, unique molecular identifiers were attached to individual cDNA molecules. TCRdb independently ran MiXCR on the RACE reads; one entry per CDR3 protein. The data hold about 40,000 distinct CDR3 sequences, with less than 4% observed a single time. The J gene is TRBJ2-7, the V gene TRBV29-1; D is uncertain. The sample was whole blood, taken in connection with sensitization to the hapten diphenylcyclopropenone (DPC). The TCR originated in a man aged 35 to 55 with alopecia areata. Some clones in this sample may be carry-over from other donors' samples. CDR3 region: CSVVYLGSYEQYF. The CDR3, as DNA: TGCAGCGTTGTATATCTCGGTTCCTACGAGCAGTACTTC.